These 9 T cell receptor beta chains originate from one sample sequenced in a study of blood T cell repertoires in COVID-19. Data came from immunoSEQ multiplex PCR; TCRdb stores just in-frame clones and leaves some out. The sample shows some 42,000 clones, 80% to 90% of them seen only once. Input material: peripheral blood. The receptors come from a young man with active or convalescent COVID-19.

The chain employs TRBV10-2 and TRBJ2-7; TRBD1 matches at 11 bases. The germline gives CDR1 WSHSY, CDR2 SAAADI. V gave up 2 bases and J gave up 1 base; unmatched junction bases: 1. This CDR3 has 15 amino acids. In nucleotides, the CDR3 is TGCGCCAGCAGTGAGGGGACAGGGGGTTCCTACGAGCAGTACGTC. Translated: CASSEGTGGSYEQYV.

J is TRBJ2-7 and V is TRBV5-6, with D uncertain. From germline, CDR1 is SGHDT and CDR2 YYEEEE. V was pared by 0 bases and J by 3 bases, with 7 bases between. The CDR3 has 13 residues. This chain's CDR3 is CASSLGQVYEQYV. The CDR3 region has the DNA TGTGCCAGCAGCTTGGGACAAGTCTACGAGCAGTACGTC.

The CDR3: CATRKQGGTEAFF. The DNA of the CDR3 is TGTGCCACCAGAAAACAGGGCGGGACTGAAGCTTTCTTT. The gene calls are TRBV24-1 and TRBJ1-1; D possibly corresponds to TRBD1 (6 bases). The V gene's germline CDR1 is KGHDR and CDR2 SFDVKD. The CDR3 has 13 residues. With 7 bases removed from V and 5 bases from J, the gap between germline ends came to 13 bases.

The chain uses TRBV7-9 and TRBJ1-2; D perhaps matches TRBD1 (6 bases). The germline V and J ends were trimmed by 5 bases and 8 bases, with 18 bases remaining between them. The CDR3 has 14 amino acids. Germline CDR1 reads SEHNR; CDR2 reads FQNEAQ (reference sequence). The CDR3 DNA is TGTGCCAGCAGCCGGCTTACAGGGAAGCAAGGCTACACCTTC. It specifies CASSRLTGKQGYTF.

V and J are TRBV6-6 and TRBJ2-1, with 14 bases fitting TRBD2. Trimming cost V 6 bases and J 10 bases; bases outside gene matches: 11. The length of the CDR3 is 16 residues. The germline V gene has CDR1 MNHNY and CDR2 SVGAGI (reference sequence). For the CDR3, the DNA is TGTGCCAGCAGCACTGGGACTAGCGGGAGTAAGGTAGAGCAGTTCTTC. Its translation is CASSTGTSGSKVEQFF.

The rearrangement links TRBV19 to TRBJ1-5; D is uncertain. Germline assignment: CDR1 LNHDA and CDR2 SQIVND (reference sequence). The V end was cut by 0 bases, the J end by 5 bases, with 8 bases between. CDR3 length: 14 residues. The CDR3 nucleotides read TGTGCCAGTAGTATAGAGGCCGGGGATCAGCCCCAGCATTTT. Its protein is CASSIEAGDQPQHF.

The gene calls are TRBV6-5 and TRBJ1-2; unclear D gene. The CDR3 runs to 14 residues. The ends were cut back, 6 bases at V and 3 bases at J, with 14 bases in the middle. The germline V gene has CDR1 MNHEY and CDR2 SVGAGI. CDR3 amino acids: CASSPDPGHYGYTF. CDR3 sequence (DNA): TGTGCCAGCAGCCCCGACCCGGGTCACTATGGCTACACCTTC.

The chain has TRBV7-9 and TRBJ2-1; D possibly corresponds to TRBD2 (5 bases). The CDR3 runs to 16 residues. V lost 4 bases and J 2 bases, leaving 15 bases between the germline ends. Per germline, CDR1 SEHNR and CDR2 FQNEAQ (reference sequence). The DNA of the CDR3 is TGTGCCAGCAGCTACAGCCCGCAGCGGCCCTACAATGAGCAGTTCTTC. It encodes CASSYSPQRPYNEQFF.

This chain connects TRBV19 to TRBJ1-5, with 9 bases that match TRBD1. Germline assignment: CDR1 LNHDA and CDR2 SQIVND (reference sequence). The CDR3 totals 18 residues. Trimming removed 3 bases from V and 5 bases from J; junction bases left unmatched: 14. This CDR3 reads CASSIRGGDRVVDQPQHF. CDR3 in DNA: TGTGCCAGTAGTATCCGGGGCGGGGACAGGGTGGTCGATCAGCCCCAGCATTTT. The full variable domain, completed using reference TRBV19 and TRBJ1-5, is DGGITQSPKYLFRKEGQNVTLSCEQNLNHDAMYWYRQDPGQGLRLIYYSQIVNDFQKGDIAEGYSVSREKKESFPLTVTSAQKNPTAFYLCASSIRGGDRVVDQPQHFGDGTRLSIL.